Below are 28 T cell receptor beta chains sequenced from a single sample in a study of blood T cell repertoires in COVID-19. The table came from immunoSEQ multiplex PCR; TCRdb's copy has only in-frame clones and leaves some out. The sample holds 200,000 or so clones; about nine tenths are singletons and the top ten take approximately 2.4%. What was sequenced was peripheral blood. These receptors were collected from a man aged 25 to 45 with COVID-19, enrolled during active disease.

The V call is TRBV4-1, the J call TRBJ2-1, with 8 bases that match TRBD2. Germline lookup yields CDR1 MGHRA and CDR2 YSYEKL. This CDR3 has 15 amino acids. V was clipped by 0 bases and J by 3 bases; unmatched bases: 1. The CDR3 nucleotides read TGCGCCAGCAGCCAAGAACTAGCGGACTACAATGAGCAGTTCTTC. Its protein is CASSQELADYNEQFF.

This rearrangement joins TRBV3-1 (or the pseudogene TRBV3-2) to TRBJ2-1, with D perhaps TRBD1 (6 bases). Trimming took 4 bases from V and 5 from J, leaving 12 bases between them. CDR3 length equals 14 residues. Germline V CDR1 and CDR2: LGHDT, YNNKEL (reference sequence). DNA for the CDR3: TGTGCCAGCAGCCTCGCGACAGGTAACAATGAGCAGTTCTTC. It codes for CASSLATGNNEQFF.

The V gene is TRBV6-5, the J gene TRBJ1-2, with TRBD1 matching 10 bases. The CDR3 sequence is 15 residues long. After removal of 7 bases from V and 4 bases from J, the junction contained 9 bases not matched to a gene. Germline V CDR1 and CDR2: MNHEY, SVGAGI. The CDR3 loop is CASTGPWDRGYGYTF. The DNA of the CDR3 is TGTGCCAGCACTGGCCCTTGGGACAGGGGCTATGGCTACACCTTC.

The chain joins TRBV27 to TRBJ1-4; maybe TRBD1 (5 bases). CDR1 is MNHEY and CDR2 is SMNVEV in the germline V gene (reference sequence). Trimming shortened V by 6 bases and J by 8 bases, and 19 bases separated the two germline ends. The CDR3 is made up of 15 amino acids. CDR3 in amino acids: CASRPKRGLEEKLFF. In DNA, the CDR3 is TGTGCCAGCAGACCGAAAAGGGGTTTGGAGGAAAAACTGTTTTTT.

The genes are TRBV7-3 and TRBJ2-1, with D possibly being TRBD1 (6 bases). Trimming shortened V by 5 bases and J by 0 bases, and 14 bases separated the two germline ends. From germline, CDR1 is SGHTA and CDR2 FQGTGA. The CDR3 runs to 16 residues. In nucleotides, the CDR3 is TGTGCCAGCAGCCCGGGACACACAAGCTCCTACAATGAGCAGTTCTTC. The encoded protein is CASSPGHTSSYNEQFF.

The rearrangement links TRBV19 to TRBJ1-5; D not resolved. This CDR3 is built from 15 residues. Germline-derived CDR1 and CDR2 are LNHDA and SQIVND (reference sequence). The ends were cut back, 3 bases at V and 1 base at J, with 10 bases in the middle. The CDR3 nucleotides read TGTGCCAGTAGTATGCGGGGTTCGAGCAATCAGCCCCAGCATTTT. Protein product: CASSMRGSSNQPQHF.

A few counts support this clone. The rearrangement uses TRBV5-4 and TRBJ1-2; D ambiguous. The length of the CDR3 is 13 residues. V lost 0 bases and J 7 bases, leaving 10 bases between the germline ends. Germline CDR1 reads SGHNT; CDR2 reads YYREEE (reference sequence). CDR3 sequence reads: CASSLAPTGGYTF. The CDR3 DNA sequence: TGTGCCAGCAGCTTGGCGCCGACGGGTGGCTACACCTTC.

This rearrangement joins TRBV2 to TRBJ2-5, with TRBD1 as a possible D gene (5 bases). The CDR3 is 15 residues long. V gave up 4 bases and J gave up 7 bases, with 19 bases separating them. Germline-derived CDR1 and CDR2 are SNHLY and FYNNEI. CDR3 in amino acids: CASSVGLGVQGTQYF. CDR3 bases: TGTGCCAGCAGTGTTGGGCTAGGCGTTCAGGGGACCCAGTACTTC. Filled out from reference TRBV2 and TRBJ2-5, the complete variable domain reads EPEVTQTPSHQVTQMGQEVILRCVPISNHLYFYWYRQILGQKVEFLVSFYNNEISEKSEIFDDQFSVERPDGSNFTLKIRSTKLEDSAMYFCASSVGLGVQGTQYFGPGTRLLVL.

The CDR3, as DNA: TGTGCCAGTAGTATCCTAGCGGTTACCTACAATGAGCAGTTCTTC. This translates into CASSILAVTYNEQFF. The chain uses TRBV19 and TRBJ2-1; 7 bases fit TRBD2. The CDR3 has 15 residues. V was pared by 3 bases and J by 2 bases, with 4 bases of the junction left unmatched. Germline CDR1 is LNHDA and CDR2 is SQIVND (reference sequence).

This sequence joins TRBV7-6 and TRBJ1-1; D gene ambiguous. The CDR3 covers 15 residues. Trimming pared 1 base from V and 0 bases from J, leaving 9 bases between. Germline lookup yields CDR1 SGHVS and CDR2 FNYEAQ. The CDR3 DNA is TGTGCCAGCAGCTTAGTGGCGGCCGTGAACACTGAAGCTTTCTTT. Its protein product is CASSLVAAVNTEAFF.

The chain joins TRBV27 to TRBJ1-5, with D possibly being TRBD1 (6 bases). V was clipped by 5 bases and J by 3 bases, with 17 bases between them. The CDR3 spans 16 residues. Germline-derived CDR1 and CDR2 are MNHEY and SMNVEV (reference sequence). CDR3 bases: TGTGCCAGCAGTACTGGGGGCGCGACTAACAATCAGCCCCAGCATTTT. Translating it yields CASSTGGATNNQPQHF.

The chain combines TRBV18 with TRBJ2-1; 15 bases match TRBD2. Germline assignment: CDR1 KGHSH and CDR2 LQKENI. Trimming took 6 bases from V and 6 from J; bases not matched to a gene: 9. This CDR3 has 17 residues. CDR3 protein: CASSPGLAGGPLNEQFF. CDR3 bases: TGTGCCAGCTCCCCGGGACTAGCGGGAGGCCCCCTCAATGAGCAGTTCTTC.

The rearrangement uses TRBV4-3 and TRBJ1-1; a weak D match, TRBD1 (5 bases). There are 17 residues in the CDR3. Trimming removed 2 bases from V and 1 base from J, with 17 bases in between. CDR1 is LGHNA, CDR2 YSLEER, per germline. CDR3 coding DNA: TGCGCCAGCAGCCAACACTTCCAAGGTCAGGGGAACACTGAAGCTTTCTTT. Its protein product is CASSQHFQGQGNTEAFF.

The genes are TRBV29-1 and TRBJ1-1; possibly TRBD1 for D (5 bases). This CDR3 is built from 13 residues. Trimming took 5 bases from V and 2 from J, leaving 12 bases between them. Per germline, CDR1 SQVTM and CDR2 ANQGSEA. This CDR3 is CSVQKQENTEAFF. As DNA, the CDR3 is TGCAGCGTTCAAAAACAGGAAAACACTGAAGCTTTCTTT.

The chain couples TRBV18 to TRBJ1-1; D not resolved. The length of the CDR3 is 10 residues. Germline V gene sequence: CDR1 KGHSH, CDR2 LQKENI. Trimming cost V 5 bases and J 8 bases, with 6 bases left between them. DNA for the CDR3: TGTGCCAGCTCAGAGCACGAAGCTTTCTTT. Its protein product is CASSEHEAFF.

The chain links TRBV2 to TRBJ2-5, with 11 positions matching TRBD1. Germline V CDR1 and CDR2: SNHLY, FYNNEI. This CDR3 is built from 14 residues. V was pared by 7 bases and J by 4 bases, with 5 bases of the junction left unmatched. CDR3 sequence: CASTPGQGGETQYF. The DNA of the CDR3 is TGTGCCAGCACTCCGGGACAGGGGGGAGAGACCCAGTACTTC.

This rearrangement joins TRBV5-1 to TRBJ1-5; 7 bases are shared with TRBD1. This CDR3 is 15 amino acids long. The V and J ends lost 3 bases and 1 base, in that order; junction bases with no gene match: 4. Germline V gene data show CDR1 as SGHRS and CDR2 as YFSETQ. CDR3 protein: CASSSTGTSNQPQHF. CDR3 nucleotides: TGCGCCAGCAGCTCGACAGGGACGAGCAATCAGCCCCAGCATTTT.

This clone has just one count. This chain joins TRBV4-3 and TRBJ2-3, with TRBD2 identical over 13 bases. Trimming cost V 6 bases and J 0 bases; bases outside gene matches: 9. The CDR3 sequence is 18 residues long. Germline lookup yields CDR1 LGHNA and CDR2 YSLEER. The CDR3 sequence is CASRKELAGGHSTDTQYF. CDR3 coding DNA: TGCGCCAGCAGGAAAGAACTAGCGGGGGGGCACAGCACAGATACGCAGTATTTT.

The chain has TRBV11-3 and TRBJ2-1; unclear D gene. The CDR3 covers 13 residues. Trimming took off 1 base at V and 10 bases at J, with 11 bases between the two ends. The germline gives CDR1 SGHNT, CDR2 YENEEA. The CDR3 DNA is TGTGCCAGCAGCTTAGGGGCGCAACGGGAGCAGTTCTTC. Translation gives CASSLGAQREQFF.

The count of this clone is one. The CDR3 DNA is TGTGCCTGGAGCTCCCCTCAGGGCGTCAGGGGCGGCTACACCTTC. Its protein is CAWSSPQGVRGGYTF. This chain links TRBV30 with TRBJ1-2; D may be TRBD1 (6 bases). Between the trimmed V and J ends, which lost 3 bases and 8 bases, there was a span of 22 bases. Germline-derived CDR1 and CDR2 are GTSNPN and SVGIG (reference sequence). CDR3 length: 15 amino acids.

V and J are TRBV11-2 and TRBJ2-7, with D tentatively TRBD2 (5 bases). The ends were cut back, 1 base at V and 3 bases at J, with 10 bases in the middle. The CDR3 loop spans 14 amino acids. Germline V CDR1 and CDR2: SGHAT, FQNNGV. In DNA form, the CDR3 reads TGTGCCAGCAGCTTAGCGGGGTTACTCTACGAGCAGTACTTC. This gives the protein CASSLAGLLYEQYF.

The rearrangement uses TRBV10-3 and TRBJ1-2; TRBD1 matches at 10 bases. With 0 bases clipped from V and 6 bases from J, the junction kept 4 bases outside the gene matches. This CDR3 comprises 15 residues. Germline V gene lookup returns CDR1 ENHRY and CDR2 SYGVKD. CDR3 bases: TGTGCCATCAGTGAGTCTCGGGACAGGGGCCATGGCTACACCTTC. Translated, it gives CAISESRDRGHGYTF.

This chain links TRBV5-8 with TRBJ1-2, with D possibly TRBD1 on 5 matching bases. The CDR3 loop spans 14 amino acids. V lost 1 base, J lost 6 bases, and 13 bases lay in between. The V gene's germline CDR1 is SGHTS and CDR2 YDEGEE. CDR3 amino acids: CASSLLGFRDGYTF. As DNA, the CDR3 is TGTGCCAGCAGCTTGCTTGGGTTCAGGGATGGCTACACCTTC.

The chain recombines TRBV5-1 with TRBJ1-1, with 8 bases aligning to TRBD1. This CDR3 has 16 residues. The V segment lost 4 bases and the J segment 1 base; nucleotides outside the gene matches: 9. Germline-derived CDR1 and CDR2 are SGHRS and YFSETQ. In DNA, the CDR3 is TGCGCCAGCAGCCCGCTGTCCGGGACAGGGAACACTGAAGCTTTCTTT. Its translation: CASSPLSGTGNTEAFF.

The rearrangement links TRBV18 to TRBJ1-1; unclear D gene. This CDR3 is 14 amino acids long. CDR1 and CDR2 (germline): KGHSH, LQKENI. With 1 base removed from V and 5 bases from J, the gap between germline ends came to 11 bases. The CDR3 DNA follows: TGTGCCAGCTCACCACGTTCCGGGGTGACTGAAGCTTTCTTT. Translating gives CASSPRSGVTEAFF.

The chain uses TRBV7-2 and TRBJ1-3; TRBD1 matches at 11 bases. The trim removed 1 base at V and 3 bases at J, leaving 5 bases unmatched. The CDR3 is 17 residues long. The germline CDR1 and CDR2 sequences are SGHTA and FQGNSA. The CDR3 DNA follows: TGTGCCAGCAGCTTAGGTGGGACAGGGGGAGGTGGAAACACCATATATTTT. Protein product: CASSLGGTGGGGNTIYF.

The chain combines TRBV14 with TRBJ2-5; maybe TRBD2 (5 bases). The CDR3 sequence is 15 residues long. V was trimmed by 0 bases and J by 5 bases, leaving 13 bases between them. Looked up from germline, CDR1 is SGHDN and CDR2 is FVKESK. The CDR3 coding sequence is TGTGCCAGCAGCCAAGATCGACGAGGGTGGGAGACCCAGTACTTC. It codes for CASSQDRRGWETQYF.

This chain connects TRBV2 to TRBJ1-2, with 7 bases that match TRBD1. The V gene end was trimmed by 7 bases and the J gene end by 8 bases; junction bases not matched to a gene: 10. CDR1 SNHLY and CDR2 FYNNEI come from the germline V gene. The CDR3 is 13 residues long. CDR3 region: CASMGQLLLGYTF. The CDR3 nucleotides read TGTGCCAGCATGGGACAGCTGCTTTTAGGCTACACCTTC.